There are a few counts of the clone carrying this T cell receptor (beta chain). Those patients with uncontrolled infection, other autoimmune disease, pregnancy or lactation were excluded. Germline V gene lookup returns CDR1 SEHNR and CDR2 FQNEAQ (reference sequence). The CDR3 is made up of 13 amino acids. The V gene end was trimmed by 3 bases and the J gene end by 8 bases; junction bases not matched to a gene: 4. This specimen comes from a study of T cells in Graves' hyperthyroidism and ophthalmopathy. Turning to the study itself: At the time of initial diagnosis and before any treatment, peripheral blood was collected.

RNA transcripts were the template for amplifying TCR beta CDR3 regions. First-round RT-PCR targeting the TCR CDR3 was performed with the HTBI primer set. Each CDR3 protein is one row after TCRdb ran MiXCR on the multiplex PCR reads. The sample carries some 620,000 distinct CDR3 sequences, under 20% recorded once. The clonotype originates from a woman in her twenties or thirties with Graves' hyperthyroidism. This chain links TRBV7-9 with TRBJ2-1; TRBD2 agrees at 7 bases. The source material was blood. CDR3 coding DNA: TGTGCCAGCAGCTTGGCCCGGGGGGATGAGCAGTTCTTC. Protein sequence: CASSLARGDEQFF.